Listed below are T cell receptor beta chains from one sample, sequenced in a study of Graves' ophthalmopathy and Graves' hyperthyroidism. TCRdb re-called the multiplex PCR reads through MiXCR, storing one row per CDR3 protein. Found here are some 520,000 distinct CDR3 sequences, around 15% of them singletons; the top ten hold about a tenth. The sample taken for sequencing was blood. The source of these receptors is a woman aged 30 to 39 with Graves' ophthalmopathy. The CDR3 runs from the conserved cysteine through the conserved F or W. The order of the fields is CDR3 protein, CDR3 DNA, V gene, D gene, J gene, clone size. The D gene is left open where the match is weak. Expanded clones are given a class, and other clones once, few, many or no size at all.

CASSQTGGANQPQHF,TGTGCCAGCAGCCAGACAGGGGGCGCAAATCAGCCCCAGCATTTT,TRBV12-3/TRBV12-4,TRBD1,TRBJ1-5,NA
CATSDSDTEQYF,TGTGCCACCAGTGATTCTGACACCGAGCAGTACTTC,TRBV24-1,NA,TRBJ2-7,many
CASSAQRNTEAFF,TGTGCCAGCAGCGCGCAGAGAAACACTGAAGCTTTCTTT,TRBV7-2,NA,TRBJ1-1,many
CASSKGDGGRTYEQYF,TGTGCCAGTAGTAAAGGCGACGGGGGACGGACCTACGAGCAGTACTTC,TRBV19,NA,TRBJ2-7,NA
CASRGEGQYF,TGTGCCAGCAGGGGGGAGGGGCAGTACTTC,TRBV2,TRBD2,TRBJ2-7,many
CASRVTYEQYF,TGTGCCAGCAGGGTCACTTACGAGCAGTACTTC,TRBV2,NA,TRBJ2-7,many
CASSPLAGTGETQYF,TGTGCCAGCAGTCCTCTAGCGGGAACGGGGGAGACCCAGTACTTC,TRBV28,TRBD2,TRBJ2-5,many
CATSYPGEETQYF,TGTGCCACCTCATACCCTGGGGAAGAGACCCAGTACTTC,TRBV24-1,NA,TRBJ2-5,NA
CASSRQADREQYF,TGCGCCAGCAGCAGACAGGCCGATCGGGAGCAGTACTTC,TRBV5-1,NA,TRBJ2-7,few
CASSLGQRFEAFF,TGCGCCAGCAGCCTGGGACAGCGATTTGAAGCTTTCTTT,TRBV5-1,TRBD1,TRBJ1-1,many
CATSDGRRGQGNQPQHF,TGTGCCACCAGTGACGGCCGACGGGGACAGGGCAATCAGCCCCAGCATTTT,TRBV24-1,TRBD1,TRBJ1-5,many
CASNAGSGNTIYF,TGTGCCAGCAACGCTGGCTCTGGAAACACCATATATTTT,TRBV12-3/TRBV12-4,NA,TRBJ1-3,NA
CASSYLGGQSYSPLHF,TGTGCCAGCAGTTACTTAGGGGGCCAGTCATATTCACCCCTCCACTTT,TRBV6-5,TRBD1,TRBJ1-6,many
CASSTSGGSNQPQHF,TGTGCCAGCAGCACATCGGGGGGTAGCAATCAGCCCCAGCATTTT,TRBV7-2,NA,TRBJ1-5,many
CASSSGRLPHEQYF,TGTGCCAGCAGTTCGGGACGGCTTCCCCACGAGCAGTACTTC,TRBV6-5,NA,TRBJ2-7,NA
CASSLAMGVHQPQHF,TGTGCCAGCAGCTTAGCTATGGGGGTCCATCAGCCCCAGCATTTT,TRBV7-2,NA,TRBJ1-5,few
CAWSVLRGQYEQYF,TGTGCCTGGAGTGTACTTAGGGGGCAGTACGAGCAGTACTTC,TRBV30,TRBD1,TRBJ2-7,NA
CASSYPTRQGRSPYYEQYF,TGTGCCAGCAGTTACCCTACCCGGCAAGGACGGTCGCCTTATTACGAGCAGTACTTC,TRBV6-2/TRBV6-3,NA,TRBJ2-7,many
CASSLILQGAEQYF,TGTGCCAGCAGTTTGATTTTACAGGGGGCCGAGCAGTACTTC,TRBV28,TRBD1,TRBJ2-7,many
CASSPGRRSNYGYTF,TGTGCCAGCAGTCCGGGACGGCGATCTAACTATGGCTACACCTTC,TRBV12-3/TRBV12-4,NA,TRBJ1-2,many
CASSLSLYRDRANYGYTF,TGTGCCAGCAGTTTATCCCTCTACCGGGACAGGGCTAACTATGGCTACACCTTC,TRBV28,TRBD1,TRBJ1-2,few
CASSPKDTQETQYF,TGTGCCAGCAGCCCCAAGGACACCCAAGAGACCCAGTACTTC,TRBV13,NA,TRBJ2-5,many
CSASPPPGLAGRNTGELFF,TGCAGTGCTAGTCCTCCTCCGGGACTAGCGGGACGCAACACCGGGGAGCTGTTTTTT,TRBV20-1,TRBD2,TRBJ2-2,many
CASSPGQFYEQYF,TGTGCCAGCAGCCCCGGCCAATTCTACGAGCAGTACTTC,TRBV12-3/TRBV12-4,NA,TRBJ2-7,many
CATSGGTAKNIKYF,TGTGCCACCTCCGGAGGTACCGCCAAAAACATTAAGTACTTC,TRBV2,NA,TRBJ2-4,NA
CASSTRGLYGYTF,TGTGCCAGCAGTACCCGGGGCCTATATGGCTACACCTTC,TRBV28,NA,TRBJ1-2,many
CASSQRQGARQPQHF,TGTGCCAGCAGTCAGCGACAGGGGGCACGGCAGCCCCAGCATTTT,TRBV7-2,TRBD1,TRBJ1-5,NA
CASSPGQGRGENQPQHF,TGTGCCAGCAGCCCGGGACAGGGCAGGGGGGAGAATCAGCCCCAGCATTTT,TRBV7-6,TRBD1,TRBJ1-5,many
CASSEAAGYYGYTF,TGTGCCAGCAGTGAAGCGGCGGGGTACTATGGCTACACCTTC,TRBV6-1,NA,TRBJ1-2,many
CASSLDSVGTEAFF,TGTGCCAGCAGCTTAGATTCTGTGGGAACTGAAGCTTTCTTT,TRBV11-2,NA,TRBJ1-1,many
CASSAPGTGVDEQYF,TGTGCCAGCAGTGCACCCGGGACCGGCGTCGACGAGCAGTACTTC,TRBV6-1,NA,TRBJ2-7,many
CASNQPGGRGEQYF,TGTGCCAGCAACCAACCTGGGGGCAGGGGCGAGCAGTACTTC,TRBV6-1,NA,TRBJ2-7,many
CASSSRQGAKTQYF,TGTGCCAGCAGCTCTAGACAGGGGGCGAAGACCCAGTACTTC,TRBV7-3,TRBD1,TRBJ2-5,NA
CASSPIGGGNSPLHF,TGTGCCAGCTCACCAATAGGAGGGGGGAATTCACCCCTCCACTTT,TRBV18,NA,TRBJ1-6,many
CASSVDVDELFF,TGTGCCAGCAGCGTAGACGTGGACGAGCTGTTTTTT,TRBV9,NA,TRBJ2-2,many
CASSIRAEYYEQYF,TGTGCCAGTAGTATAAGGGCAGAATACTACGAGCAGTACTTC,TRBV19,NA,TRBJ2-7,few
CASSKQGYDTEAFF,TGTGCCAGCAGTAAACAGGGGTACGACACTGAAGCTTTCTTT,TRBV6-1,TRBD1,TRBJ1-1,NA
CASSATGGGQPQHF,TGTGCCAGCAGCGCCACAGGGGGGGGTCAGCCCCAGCATTTT,TRBV6-1,TRBD1,TRBJ1-5,many
CASSPGTEGYGYTF,TGCGCCAGCAGCCCGGGGACAGAAGGGTATGGCTACACCTTC,TRBV5-1,TRBD1,TRBJ1-2,NA
CASSIRGLSEAFF,TGTGCCAGTAGCATCAGGGGGCTTTCAGAAGCTTTCTTT,TRBV19,TRBD1,TRBJ1-1,many
CASSFVSGAGGELFF,TGTGCCAGCAGTTTTGTTAGCGGGGCGGGCGGGGAGCTGTTTTTT,TRBV12-3/TRBV12-4,TRBD2,TRBJ2-2,NA
CASSFSGTGGTEAFF,TGCGCCAGCAGCTTTTCCGGGACAGGCGGTACTGAAGCTTTCTTT,TRBV5-1,TRBD1,TRBJ1-1,NA